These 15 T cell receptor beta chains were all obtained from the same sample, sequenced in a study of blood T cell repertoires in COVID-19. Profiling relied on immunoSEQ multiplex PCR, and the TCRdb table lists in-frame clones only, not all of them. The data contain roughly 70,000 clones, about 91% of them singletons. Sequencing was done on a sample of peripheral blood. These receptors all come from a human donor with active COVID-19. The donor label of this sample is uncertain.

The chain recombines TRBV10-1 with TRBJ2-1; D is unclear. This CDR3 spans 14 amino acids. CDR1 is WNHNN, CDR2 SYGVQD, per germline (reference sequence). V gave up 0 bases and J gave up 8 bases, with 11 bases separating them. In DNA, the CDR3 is TGCGCCAGCAGTGAGTCTAAAGCGACCCATGAGCAGTTCTTC. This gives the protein CASSESKATHEQFF.

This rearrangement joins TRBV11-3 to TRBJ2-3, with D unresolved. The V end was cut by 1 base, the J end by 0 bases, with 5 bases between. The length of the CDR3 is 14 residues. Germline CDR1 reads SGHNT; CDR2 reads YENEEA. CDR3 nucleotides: TGTGCCAGCAGCTTAGTACAGAGCACAGATACGCAGTATTTT. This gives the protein CASSLVQSTDTQYF.

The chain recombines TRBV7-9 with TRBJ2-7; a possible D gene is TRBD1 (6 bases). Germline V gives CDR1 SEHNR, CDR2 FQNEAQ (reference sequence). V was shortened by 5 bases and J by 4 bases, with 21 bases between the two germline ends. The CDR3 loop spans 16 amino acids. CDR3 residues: CASSPKGQGSIYEQYF. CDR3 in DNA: TGTGCCAGCAGCCCCAAGGGCCAGGGGAGTATATACGAGCAGTACTTC.

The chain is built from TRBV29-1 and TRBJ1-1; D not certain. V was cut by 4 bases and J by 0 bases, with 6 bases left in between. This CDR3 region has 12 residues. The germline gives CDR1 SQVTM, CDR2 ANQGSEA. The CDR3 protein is CSVGAVNTEAFF. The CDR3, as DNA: TGCAGCGTTGGGGCAGTGAACACTGAAGCTTTCTTT.

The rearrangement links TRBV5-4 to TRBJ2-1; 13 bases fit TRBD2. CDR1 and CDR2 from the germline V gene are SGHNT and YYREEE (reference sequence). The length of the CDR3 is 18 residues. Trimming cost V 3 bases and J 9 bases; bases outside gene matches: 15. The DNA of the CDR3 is TGTGCCAGCAGCTGGGGTAGTGGACTAGCGGGAGTAGCAGGTGAGCAGTTCTTC. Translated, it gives CASSWGSGLAGVAGEQFF.

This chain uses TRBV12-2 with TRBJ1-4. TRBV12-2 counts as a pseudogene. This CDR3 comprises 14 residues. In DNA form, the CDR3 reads TGTGCAAGTCGCTTACCGGTAGTGCGGGAAAAACTGTTTTTT. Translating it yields CASRLPVVREKLFF.

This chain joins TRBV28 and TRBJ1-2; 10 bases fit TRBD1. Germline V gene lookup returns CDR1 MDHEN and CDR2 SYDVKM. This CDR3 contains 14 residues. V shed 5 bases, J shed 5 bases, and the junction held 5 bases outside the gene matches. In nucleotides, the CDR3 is TGTGCCAGCAGTACCAGGACAGGGGGATATGGCTACACCTTC. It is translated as CASSTRTGGYGYTF.

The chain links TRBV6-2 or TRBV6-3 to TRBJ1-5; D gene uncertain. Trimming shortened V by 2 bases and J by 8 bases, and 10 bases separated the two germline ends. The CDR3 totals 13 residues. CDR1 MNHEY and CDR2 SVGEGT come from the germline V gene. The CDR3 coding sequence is TGTGCCAGCAGTTACGAGGGCCGGGAGCCCCAGCATTTT. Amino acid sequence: CASSYEGREPQHF.

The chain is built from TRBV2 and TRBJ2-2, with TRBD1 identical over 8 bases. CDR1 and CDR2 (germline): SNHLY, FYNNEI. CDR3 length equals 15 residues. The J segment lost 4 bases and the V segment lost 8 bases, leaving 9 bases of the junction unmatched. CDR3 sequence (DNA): TGTGCCAGCCTTAGGCAGGGGGCCGGCACCGGGGAGCTGTTTTTT. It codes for CASLRQGAGTGELFF.

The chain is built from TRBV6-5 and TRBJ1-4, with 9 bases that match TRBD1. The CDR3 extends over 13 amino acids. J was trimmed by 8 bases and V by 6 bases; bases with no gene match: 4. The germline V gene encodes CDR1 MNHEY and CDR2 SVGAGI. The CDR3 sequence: CASRQGAGEKLFF. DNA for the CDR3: TGTGCCAGCAGACAGGGGGCGGGAGAAAAACTGTTTTTT.

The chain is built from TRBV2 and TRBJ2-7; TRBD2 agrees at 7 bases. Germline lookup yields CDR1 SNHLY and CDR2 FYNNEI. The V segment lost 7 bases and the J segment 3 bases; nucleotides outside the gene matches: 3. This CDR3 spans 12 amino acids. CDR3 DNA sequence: TGTGCCAGCAAGGGACTACACTACGAGCAGTACTTC. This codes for CASKGLHYEQYF.

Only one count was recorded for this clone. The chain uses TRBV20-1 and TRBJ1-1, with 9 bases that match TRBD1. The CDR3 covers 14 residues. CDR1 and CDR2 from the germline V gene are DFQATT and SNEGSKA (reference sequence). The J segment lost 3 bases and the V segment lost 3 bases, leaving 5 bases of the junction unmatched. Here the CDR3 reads CSASHRGRDTEAFF. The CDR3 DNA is TGCAGTGCTAGTCACAGGGGGCGCGACACTGAAGCTTTCTTT.

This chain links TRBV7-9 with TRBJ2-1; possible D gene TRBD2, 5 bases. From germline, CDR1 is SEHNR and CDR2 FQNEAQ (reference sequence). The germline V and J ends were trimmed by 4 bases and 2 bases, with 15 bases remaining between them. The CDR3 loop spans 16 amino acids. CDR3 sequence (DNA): TGTGCCAGCAGCTCCCCCCATGAGGGCCCCTACAATGAGCAGTTCTTC. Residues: CASSSPHEGPYNEQFF.

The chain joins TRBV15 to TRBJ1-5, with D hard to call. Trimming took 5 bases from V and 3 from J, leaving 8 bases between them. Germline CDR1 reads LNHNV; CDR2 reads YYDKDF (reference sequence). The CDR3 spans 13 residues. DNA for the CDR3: TGTGCCACCAGCTCCGGGAACAATCAGCCCCAGCATTTT. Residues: CATSSGNNQPQHF.

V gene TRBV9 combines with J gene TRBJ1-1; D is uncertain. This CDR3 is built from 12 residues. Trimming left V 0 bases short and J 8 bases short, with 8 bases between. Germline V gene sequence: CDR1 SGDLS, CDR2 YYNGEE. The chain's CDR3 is CASSVGSGEAFF. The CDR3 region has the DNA TGTGCCAGCAGCGTAGGCTCGGGAGAAGCTTTCTTT.